This T cell receptor (beta chain) was sequenced for a study of blood T cell repertoires in COVID-19. Sequencing used immunoSEQ multiplex PCR; TCRdb keeps in-frame clones, though not all of them. The table has 350,000 to 500,000 clones, approximately 90% seen once. This CDR3 is built from 16 residues. Losses at the gene ends were 5 bases for V and 6 bases for J; bases not matched to a gene: 8. Germline CDR1 and CDR2: SNHLY and FYNNEI. The study drew participants aged about 18 to 95 years from about two dozen US areas. The sequenced sample consisted of PBMCs or T cells enriched from blood (not recorded which). The chain recombines TRBV2 with TRBJ2-2, with TRBD2 identical over 11 bases. The source of this sequence is a woman under 30 who had been exposed to COVID-19. CDR3 sequence: CASSRGAGLAAGELFF. The DNA of the CDR3 is TGTGCCAGCAGTCGGGGGGCGGGACTAGCGGCCGGGGAGCTGTTTTTT.